This T cell receptor (beta chain) was sequenced for a study of blood T cell repertoires in COVID-19. Trimming took 0 bases from V and 4 from J, leaving 9 bases between them. Germline assignment: CDR1 MNHEY and CDR2 SVGAGI. This CDR3 comprises 14 residues. The data were produced by immunoSEQ multiplex PCR, yet TCRdb's version contains in-frame clones alone and is incomplete. The sample holds around 120,000 clones, 90% seen once. The chain recombines TRBV6-5 with TRBJ1-2; D is undetermined. The clonotype comes from a woman aged 55-69 years with COVID-19, enrolled during active disease. Sequenced input: peripheral blood. The CDR3 loop reads CASSYSGSGYGYTF. For the CDR3, the DNA is TGTGCCAGCAGTTACTCGGGCAGCGGCTATGGCTACACCTTC.